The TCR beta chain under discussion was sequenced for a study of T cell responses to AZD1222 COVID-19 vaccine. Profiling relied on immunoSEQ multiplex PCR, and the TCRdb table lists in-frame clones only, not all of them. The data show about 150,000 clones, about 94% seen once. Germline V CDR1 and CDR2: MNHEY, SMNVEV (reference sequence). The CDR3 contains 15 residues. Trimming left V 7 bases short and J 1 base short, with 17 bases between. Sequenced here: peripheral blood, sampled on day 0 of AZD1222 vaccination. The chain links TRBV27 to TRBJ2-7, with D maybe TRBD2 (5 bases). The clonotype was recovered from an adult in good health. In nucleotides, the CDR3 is TGTGCCAGCAACTCGCTAGCTCTCAAGTCCTACGAGCAGTACTTC. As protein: CASNSLALKSYEQYF.